What follows is one T cell receptor beta chain and its context. As yet, its antigen is unknown. Separate sequencing covered autoproliferating (CFSE-dim) and non-proliferating (CFSE-high) T cells from stimulus-free culture. Roughly 4.5x10^7 CFSE-labeled PBMCs were cultured six to eight days unstimulated, then replicate wells were pooled. Without exogenous stimuli, 0.45 to 0.55 uM CFSE-labeled PBMCs were cultured serum-free. The entry originates in a study of memory B cells and T cells in multiple sclerosis. Study-level findings and limits: Normalization was needed because clone-set size differences affected shared clonotype counts.

The assay was immunoSEQ multiplex PCR, and TCRdb's table has in-frame clones only and misses some. The sample shows some 48,000 clones, approximately 80% of them seen only once. The CDR3 is made up of 14 amino acids. V was clipped by 4 bases and J by 5 bases, with 18 bases between them. Germline V CDR1 and CDR2: SQVTM, ANQGSEA. The chain employs TRBV29-1 and TRBJ2-7; D is ambiguous. Material: PBMCs from blood kept in culture. The TCR was taken from a human donor with multiple sclerosis. CDR3 region: CSVAAPPRQDEQYF. The CDR3, as DNA: TGCAGCGTTGCGGCCCCCCCTCGTCAAGACGAGCAGTACTTC.